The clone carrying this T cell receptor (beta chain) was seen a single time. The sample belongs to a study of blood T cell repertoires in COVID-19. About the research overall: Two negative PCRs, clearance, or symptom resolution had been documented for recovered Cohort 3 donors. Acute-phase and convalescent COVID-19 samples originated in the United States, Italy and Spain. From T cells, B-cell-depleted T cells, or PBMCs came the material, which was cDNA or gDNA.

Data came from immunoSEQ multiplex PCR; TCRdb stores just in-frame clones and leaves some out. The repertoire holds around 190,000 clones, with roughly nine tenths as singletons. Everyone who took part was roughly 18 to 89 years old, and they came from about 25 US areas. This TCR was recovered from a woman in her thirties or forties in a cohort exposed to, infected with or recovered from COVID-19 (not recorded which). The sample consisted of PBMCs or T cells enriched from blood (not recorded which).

CDR3 amino acids: CASSRDLTGGVSRYTEAFF. The CDR3 DNA reads as TGTGCCAGTAGTAGGGACCTGACAGGGGGAGTTTCTAGGTACACTGAAGCTTTCTTT. The chain carries TRBV19 and TRBJ1-1, with 9 bases aligning to TRBD1. The ends lost 4 bases at V and 3 bases at J; junction bases unmatched: 18. The germline gives CDR1 LNHDA, CDR2 SQIVND (reference sequence). The CDR3 is 19 amino acids.